The 24 T cell receptor beta chains below come from one sample, sequenced in a study of blood T cell repertoires in COVID-19. Libraries were prepared by immunoSEQ multiplex PCR; TCRdb keeps only in-frame clonotypes and omits some of them. Of about 52,000 clones in the sample, around 81% are singletons; the top ten hold over 20%. The sample was peripheral blood. The receptors originated from a woman aged 80 or over with COVID-19, enrolled during active disease.

The chain joins TRBV4-1 to TRBJ2-1; TRBD2 matches at 8 bases. The J segment lost 6 bases and the V segment lost 1 base, leaving 8 bases of the junction unmatched. The CDR3 is made up of 16 amino acids. Germline CDR1 MGHRA, CDR2 YSYEKL. The CDR3 loop is CASSQGWREVPNEQFF. CDR3 nucleotides: TGCGCCAGCAGCCAAGGATGGCGGGAGGTCCCCAATGAGCAGTTCTTC.

The chain links TRBV6-1 to TRBJ1-3; no clear D gene. Germline V gene sequence: CDR1 MNHNS, CDR2 SASEGT. This CDR3 contains 16 residues. V lost 2 bases and J lost 0, with 11 bases in between. The chain's CDR3 is CASSESVGGSGNTIYF. The CDR3 coding sequence is TGTGCCAGCAGTGAATCCGTTGGAGGCTCTGGAAACACCATATATTTT.

The rearrangement uses TRBV2 and TRBJ1-1; a possible D gene is TRBD1 (6 bases). The CDR3 contains 14 residues. V was shortened by 5 bases and J by 0 bases, with 10 bases between the two germline ends. CDR1 and CDR2 from the germline V gene are SNHLY and FYNNEI. In nucleotides, the CDR3 is TGTGCCAGCAGTATACAGGGAATGAACACTGAAGCTTTCTTT. It yields the protein CASSIQGMNTEAFF.

This clone was detected only a few times. V usage is TRBV10-3 and J usage is TRBJ1-3; 8 bases map to TRBD1. There are 13 residues in the CDR3. Per germline, CDR1 ENHRY and CDR2 SYGVKD. V trimming: 7 bases; J trimming: 4 bases; junction bases outside the gene matches: 3. The CDR3 bases are TGTGCCATCAAGGCAGGGGGCGGAAACACCATATATTTT. Its translation: CAIKAGGGNTIYF.

The chain has TRBV12-3 or TRBV12-4 and TRBJ2-1; 8 bases are a match to TRBD2. V dropped 5 bases and J dropped 7; count of bases not matched to a gene: 4. CDR3 length equals 13 residues. Here the CDR3 reads CASSASGRNEQFF. The CDR3 nucleotides read TGTGCCAGCAGTGCTAGCGGGCGGAATGAGCAGTTCTTC.

This clone was picked up a small number of times. The chain uses TRBV19 and TRBJ1-6; 7 nucleotides line up with TRBD1. CDR3 size: 13 residues. With 8 bases clipped from V and 12 bases from J, the junction kept 10 bases outside the gene matches. Per germline, CDR1 LNHDA and CDR2 SQIVND (reference sequence). The CDR3 is CASSPTDRVPLHF. The DNA of the CDR3 is TGTGCCAGTTCGCCGACAGACAGGGTACCCCTCCACTTT.

This chain joins TRBV19 and TRBJ1-4, with 7 bases identical to TRBD1. CDR1 is LNHDA, CDR2 SQIVND, per germline (reference sequence). The trim removed 6 bases at V and 1 base at J, leaving 5 bases unmatched. This CDR3 region has 15 residues. Here the CDR3 reads CASSTQGQTNEKLFF. CDR3 in DNA: TGTGCCAGTAGCACACAGGGGCAAACTAATGAAAAACTGTTTTTT. Complete variable domain (other parts from reference TRBV19 and TRBJ1-4): DGGITQSPKYLFRKEGQNVTLSCEQNLNHDAMYWYRQDPGQGLRLIYYSQIVNDFQKGDIAEGYSVSREKKESFPLTVTSAQKNPTAFYLCASSTQGQTNEKLFFGSGTQLSVL.

There are a few counts of this clone. This rearrangement joins TRBV19 to TRBJ2-1; 11 bases match TRBD2. With 3 bases clipped from V and 2 bases from J, the junction kept 3 bases outside the gene matches. The CDR3 covers 16 residues. Germline CDR1 LNHDA, CDR2 SQIVND (reference sequence). CDR3 sequence: CASSMSSGGTYNEQFF. The CDR3 DNA sequence: TGTGCCAGTAGTATGTCTAGCGGGGGGACCTACAATGAGCAGTTCTTC.

In this sample, this clone turned up once. As DNA, the CDR3 is TGTGCCAGCAGCGTTTCGGGTCGAATAGATACGCAGTATTTT. Protein: CASSVSGRIDTQYF. This sequence joins TRBV9 and TRBJ2-3; unclear D gene. V was shortened by 2 bases and J by 5 bases, with 12 bases between the two germline ends. Germline V CDR1 and CDR2: SGDLS, YYNGEE. This CDR3 region has 14 residues.

The V call is TRBV24-1, the J call TRBJ2-3; 14 nucleotides align to TRBD2. CDR3 length: 20 amino acids. Trimming removed 3 bases from V and 4 bases from J; junction bases left unmatched: 14. Germline CDR1 and CDR2: KGHDR and SFDVKD. The CDR3 spells CATSDTGTKGLAGEPDTQYF. Written as DNA, the CDR3 is TGTGCCACCAGTGATACAGGAACAAAGGGACTAGCGGGAGAGCCAGATACGCAGTATTTT.

This clone was observed a few times. The chain has TRBV6-4 and TRBJ1-2; D remains ambiguous. Trimming removed 0 bases from V and 8 bases from J, with 10 bases in between. The CDR3 length is 13 residues. From germline, CDR1 is MRHNA and CDR2 SNTAGT. DNA of the CDR3: TGTGCCAGCAGTGACTCTGGAGGTTTGGGCTACACCTTC. It codes for CASSDSGGLGYTF.

This chain links TRBV30 with TRBJ1-2; 8 positions match TRBD1. Germline loops: CDR1 GTSNPN, CDR2 SVGIG (reference sequence). The CDR3 consists of 14 residues. After removal of 5 bases from V and 8 bases from J, the junction contained 13 bases not matched to a gene. The CDR3 DNA follows: TGTGCCTGGTACGGGACAGGTGGGATTTGGGGCTACACCTTC. Translated, it gives CAWYGTGGIWGYTF.

This chain joins TRBV6-5 and TRBJ2-1; 12 positions match TRBD2. Per germline, CDR1 MNHEY and CDR2 SVGAGI. The CDR3 runs 14 residues. Losses at the gene ends were 6 bases for V and 4 bases for J; bases not matched to a gene: 1. The CDR3: CASSGTSGYNEQFF. CDR3 in DNA: TGTGCCAGCAGCGGGACTAGCGGGTACAATGAGCAGTTCTTC.

This chain joins TRBV19 and TRBJ2-7; TRBD1 matches at 8 bases. CDR3 length: 12 residues. V lost 8 bases to trimming and J lost 6 bases; unmatched junction nucleotides: 6. Germline V gives CDR1 LNHDA, CDR2 SQIVND (reference sequence). The CDR3 loop is CASRTGIGEQYF. CDR3 in DNA: TGTGCCAGTCGGACAGGGATAGGCGAGCAGTACTTC.

The chain has TRBV10-3 and TRBJ1-5; D ambiguous. CDR3 size: 14 residues. In germline, CDR1 is ENHRY, CDR2 SYGVKD. The V end was cut by 8 bases, the J end by 2 bases, with 13 bases between. In nucleotides, the CDR3 is TGTGCCATCGGAGAGGTGGGAGGCAATCAGCCCCAGCATTTT. Translating gives CAIGEVGGNQPQHF.

This rearrangement joins TRBV4-2 to TRBJ2-4, with D possibly TRBD2 on 6 matching bases. The germline V gene encodes CDR1 LGHNA and CDR2 YNFKEQ. This CDR3 spans 17 amino acids. V lost 4 bases, J lost 0 bases, and 16 bases lay in between. The CDR3: CASSPISSEIAKNIQYF. In nucleotides, the CDR3 is TGTGCCAGCAGCCCTATCTCTAGCGAAATAGCCAAAAACATTCAGTACTTC.

The V and J genes are TRBV28 and TRBJ1-2, with 7 bases fitting TRBD1. The CDR3 has 13 residues. V was pared by 2 bases and J by 8 bases, with 5 bases of the junction left unmatched. Germline V gene sequence: CDR1 MDHEN, CDR2 SYDVKM. The CDR3 region has the DNA TGTGCCAGCAGTTTAGACAGGGTGGAAGGCTACACCTTC. Translated: CASSLDRVEGYTF.

In its sample, this clone was seen once. The CDR3 protein is CASRMGTGGMNTEAFF. The CDR3 region has the DNA TGTGCCAGCAGGATGGGGACAGGGGGGATGAACACTGAAGCTTTCTTT. V gene TRBV4-2 combines with J gene TRBJ1-1, with 11 positions matching TRBD1. The germline V gene has CDR1 LGHNA and CDR2 YNFKEQ. V shed 6 bases, J shed 0 bases, and the junction held 6 bases outside the gene matches. The CDR3 length is 16 residues.

This clone has only one observation. This rearrangement joins TRBV14 to TRBJ2-7; maybe TRBD2 (6 bases). V was trimmed by 5 bases and J by 3 bases, leaving 14 bases between them. Germline V gene sequence: CDR1 SGHDN, CDR2 FVKESK. The CDR3 has 14 amino acids. CDR3 in amino acids: CASSRNRDFYEQYF. As DNA, the CDR3 is TGTGCCAGCAGCAGAAACCGGGACTTCTACGAGCAGTACTTC.

This chain joins TRBV5-4 and TRBJ2-5, with a possible D match to TRBD1 (6 bases). Trimming pared 4 bases from V and 2 bases from J, leaving 15 bases between. The CDR3 is 15 amino acids. Germline V gene lookup returns CDR1 SGHNT and CDR2 YYREEE (reference sequence). The CDR3 spells CASSEGHPEQETQYF. Written as DNA, the CDR3 is TGTGCCAGCAGCGAGGGACACCCTGAACAAGAGACCCAGTACTTC.

The V and J genes are TRBV11-2 and TRBJ1-6, with 9 bases lining up with TRBD1. Germline V gene sequence: CDR1 SGHAT, CDR2 FQNNGV. With V trimmed by 4 bases and J by 8 bases, 3 bases remained unmatched. The CDR3 extends over 14 amino acids. CDR3: CASSSGQGYSPLHF. CDR3 sequence (DNA): TGTGCCAGCAGCTCGGGACAGGGTTATTCACCCCTCCACTTT. The variable domain in full, with the rest retrieved from reference TRBV11-2 and TRBJ1-6, is EAGVAQSPRYKIIEKRQSVAFWCNPISGHATLYWYQQILGQGPKLLIQFQNNGVVDDSQLPKDRFSAERLKGVDSTLKIQPAKLEDSAVYLCASSSGQGYSPLHFGNGTRLTVT.

The CDR3 here is CASSPPGGEQFF. As DNA, the CDR3 is TGTGCCAGCAGTCCCCCGGGAGGTGAGCAGTTCTTC. V and J are TRBV7-2 and TRBJ2-1; the match to TRBD2 covers 7 bases. Germline V gene sequence: CDR1 SGHTA, CDR2 FQGNSA. V lost 6 bases to trimming and J lost 9 bases; unmatched junction nucleotides: 5. The CDR3 runs 12 residues. Supplemented by reference TRBV7-2 and TRBJ2-1, the full variable domain reads GAGVSQSPSNKVTEKGKDVELRCDPISGHTALYWYRQSLGQGLEFLIYFQGNSAPDKSGLPSDRFSAERTGGSVSTLTIQRTQQEDSAVYLCASSPPGGEQFFGPGTRLTVL.

V gene TRBV5-6 combines with J gene TRBJ2-7; 8 bases are shared with TRBD2. The CDR3 has 16 residues. V gave up 4 bases and J gave up 4 bases; unmatched junction bases: 13. Germline values: CDR1 SGHDT, CDR2 YYEEEE. This chain's CDR3 is CASSPTTGGKAYEQYF. The DNA for the CDR3 is TGTGCCAGCAGCCCAACCACGGGAGGGAAGGCTTACGAGCAGTACTTC. The whole variable domain, remainder taken from reference TRBV5-6 and TRBJ2-7, is DAGVTQSPTHLIKTRGQQVTLRCSPKSGHDTVSWYQQALGQGPQFIFQYYEEEERQRGNFPDRFSGHQFPNYSSELNVNALLLGDSALYLCASSPTTGGKAYEQYFGPGTRLTVT.

As for this clone: The sample carries other DNA sequences with the same CDR3. This rearrangement joins TRBV9 to TRBJ1-1; possibly TRBD1 for D (5 bases). The ends were cut back, 0 bases at V and 0 bases at J, with 6 bases in the middle. The germline CDR1 and CDR2 sequences are SGDLS and YYNGEE. The CDR3 loop spans 14 amino acids. CDR3 in amino acids: CASSVGQMNTEAFF. CDR3 DNA sequence: TGTGCCAGCAGCGTAGGACAGATGAACACTGAAGCTTTCTTT.